These 3 T cell receptor beta chains were sequenced from one sample in a study of cytomegalovirus exposure and HLA in healthy donors. Method: immunoSEQ multiplex PCR; TCRdb's copy keeps in-frame clones and lacks some. The table includes over 150,000 clones, 85% to 90% detected once. The specimen sequenced was PBMCs. All receptors derive from a human donor in good health.

The genes are TRBV18 and TRBJ1-1; D remains ambiguous. The CDR3 contains 17 residues. CDR1 KGHSH and CDR2 LQKENI come from the germline V gene. Deletions cut 4 bases from V and 0 bases from J, with 18 bases between. Here the CDR3 DNA reads TGTGCCAGCTCACAGTCGCGCGCTGTAACGATGAACACTGAAGCTTTCTTT. Protein product: CASSQSRAVTMNTEAFF.

Written as DNA, the CDR3 is TGTGCCAGCAGTCGGGATGTGAACACTGAAGCTTTCTTT. Translated: CASSRDVNTEAFF. The chain has TRBV6-1 and TRBJ1-1, with D uncertain. CDR1 is MNHNS and CDR2 is SASEGT in the germline V gene. Trimming shortened V by 5 bases and J by 0 bases, and 7 bases separated the two germline ends. The CDR3 has 13 residues.

This chain links TRBV27 with TRBJ1-2; D unresolved. V dropped 7 bases and J dropped 2 bases, with 14 bases sitting between them. Per the germline V gene, CDR1 is MNHEY and CDR2 is SMNVEV (reference sequence). The CDR3 contains 14 residues. Here the CDR3 reads CASTSHRVNYGYTF. The CDR3 nucleotides are TGTGCCAGCACCTCTCACAGAGTCAACTATGGCTACACCTTC.